The 30 T cell receptor beta chains below all came from one sample that was sequenced in a study of blood T cell repertoires in COVID-19. Using immunoSEQ multiplex PCR, the repertoire was profiled, and TCRdb retains in-frame clones only, with some absent. The sample consists of approximately 200,000 clones, roughly 84% of them appearing once. Sequencing used peripheral blood. The origin of the receptors is a woman of 80 years or more with COVID-19, enrolled during active disease.

This clone was counted once. The chain links TRBV6-5 to TRBJ1-3, with D tentatively TRBD1 (6 bases). Germline V gene lookup returns CDR1 MNHEY and CDR2 SVGAGI. Trimming removed 6 bases from V and 0 bases from J, with 12 bases in between. CDR3 size: 15 residues. This CDR3 reads CASRGADISGNTIYF. CDR3 nucleotide sequence: TGTGCCAGCAGGGGGGCGGACATCTCTGGAAACACCATATATTTT.

V gene TRBV7-9 combines with J gene TRBJ1-1, with a weak D call TRBD1 (6 bases). V was pared by 0 bases and J by 4 bases, with 9 bases between. The CDR3 contains 14 residues. Germline values: CDR1 SEHNR, CDR2 FQNEAQ (reference sequence). CDR3 DNA: TGTGCCAGCAGCTTAGCTCAGGGGCTCACTGAAGCTTTCTTT. It translates to CASSLAQGLTEAFF. The variable domain in full, with the rest retrieved from reference TRBV7-9 and TRBJ1-1, is DTGVSQNPRHKITKRGQNVTFRCDPISEHNRLYWYRQTLGQGPEFLTYFQNEAQLEKSRLLSDRFSAERPKGSFSTLEIQRTEQGDSAMYLCASSLAQGLTEAFFGQGTRLTVV.

The J gene is TRBJ2-5, the V gene TRBV7-2; TRBD2 aligns across 8 bases. CDR1 SGHTA and CDR2 FQGNSA come from the germline V gene. V dropped 0 bases and J dropped 1; count of bases not matched to a gene: 10. The CDR3 extends over 18 amino acids. The chain's CDR3 is CASSLAPFGGGFQETQYF. Here the CDR3 DNA reads TGTGCCAGCAGCTTAGCGCCGTTCGGCGGGGGGTTCCAAGAGACCCAGTACTTC.

The chain joins TRBV23-1 to TRBJ2-5; 7 nucleotides agree with TRBD1. TRBV23-1 is placed among ORFs of uncertain function. After removal of 5 bases from V and 5 bases from J, the junction contained 14 bases not matched to a gene. The CDR3 is made up of 16 amino acids. CDR3 bases: TGCGCCAGCAGTTGTCGGACAGGCGAGAAGGAGGAGACCCAGTACTTC. It yields the protein CASSCRTGEKEETQYF.

This chain uses TRBV5-1 with TRBJ2-2; D may be TRBD1 (5 bases). The CDR3 consists of 13 residues. The V gene lost 2 bases and the J gene lost 6 bases, with 8 bases spanning the gap. Germline CDR1 reads SGHRS; CDR2 reads YFSETQ. CDR3 DNA sequence: TGCGCCAGCAGCTTCTCGACAGCCGGGGAGCTGTTTTTT. Its translation: CASSFSTAGELFF.

The chain is built from TRBV6-1 and TRBJ2-3; TRBD2 matches at 7 bases. This CDR3 comprises 17 residues. J gave up 3 bases and V 1 base, and 10 bases lay outside the gene matches. Germline V gene lookup returns CDR1 MNHNS and CDR2 SASEGT. Here the CDR3 reads CASSEGWGGSRTDTQYF. Here the CDR3 DNA reads TGTGCCAGCAGTGAAGGCTGGGGGGGAAGTCGGACAGATACGCAGTATTTT.

This chain joins TRBV11-2 and TRBJ2-1; D is unclear. Trimming took off 6 bases at V and 9 bases at J, with 9 bases between the two ends. CDR1 SGHAT and CDR2 FQNNGV come from the germline V gene. The CDR3 is made up of 11 amino acids. The CDR3, as DNA: TGTGCCAGCAGTTCAGATCTTGAGCAGTTCTTC. Translated: CASSSDLEQFF.

The CDR3 here is CASCRGGNYGYTF. CDR3 DNA: TGTGCCAGCTGTCGGGGAGGGAACTATGGCTACACCTTC. The chain links TRBV6-5 to TRBJ1-2, with no clear D. The V gene lost 8 bases and the J gene lost 2 bases, with 12 bases spanning the gap. Germline V gene lookup returns CDR1 MNHEY and CDR2 SVGAGI. This CDR3 is built from 13 residues.

CDR3 nucleotide sequence: TGTGCCAGCAGCCCCTCCTGGCGGGGGGATACGCAGTATTTT. This sequence encodes CASSPSWRGDTQYF. The chain recombines TRBV9 with TRBJ2-3; 7 nucleotides line up with TRBD2. This CDR3 comprises 14 residues. Trimming cost V 4 bases and J 6 bases; bases outside gene matches: 8. The germline V gene encodes CDR1 SGDLS and CDR2 YYNGEE.

The chain is built from TRBV5-1 and TRBJ2-5, with TRBD2 matching over 10 bases. Germline V gives CDR1 SGHRS, CDR2 YFSETQ. The CDR3 is 15 residues long. With V trimmed by 2 bases and J by 4 bases, 5 bases remained unmatched. The chain's CDR3 is CASSLSGGAGETQYF. CDR3 nucleotide sequence: TGCGCCAGCAGCTTAAGCGGGGGGGCAGGAGAGACCCAGTACTTC.

This clone was found a few times. The chain combines TRBV19 with TRBJ2-7; 10 bases fit TRBD1. V dropped 3 bases and J dropped 0; count of bases not matched to a gene: 2. Germline V gene data show CDR1 as LNHDA and CDR2 as SQIVND (reference sequence). The CDR3 sequence is 15 residues long. The CDR3 sequence: CASSMGQGSSYEQYF. The CDR3 region has the DNA TGTGCCAGTAGTATGGGACAGGGGAGCTCCTACGAGCAGTACTTC.

This clone was detected only a few times. CDR3 coding DNA: TGTGCCAGCAGCTTACGGGACGAGCAGTACTTC. This translates into CASSLRDEQYF. The V call is TRBV7-2, the J call TRBJ2-7, with D uncertain. From germline, CDR1 is SGHTA and CDR2 FQGNSA. The ends were cut back, 2 bases at V and 5 bases at J, with 4 bases in the middle. The CDR3 runs to 11 residues.

The count of this clone is one. The chain carries TRBV5-6 and TRBJ2-7; 7 nucleotides match TRBD2. Germline V gene sequence: CDR1 SGHDT, CDR2 YYEEEE. The CDR3 loop spans 17 amino acids. V shed 2 bases, J shed 0 bases, and the junction held 11 bases outside the gene matches. The CDR3 DNA is TGTGCCAGCAGCTTTGCGGCGCTAGCGGATAGCTCCTACGAGCAGTACGTC. The encoded protein is CASSFAALADSSYEQYV.

The chain has TRBV3-1 (or the pseudogene TRBV3-2) and TRBJ1-1, with no clear D. Trimming took off 8 bases at V and 8 bases at J, with 15 bases between the two ends. The CDR3 contains 12 residues. The germline V gene encodes CDR1 LGHDT and CDR2 YNNKEL (reference sequence). In nucleotides, the CDR3 is TGTGCCAGCGGCCGAAAGCCGGGGGAAGCTTTCTTT. Its translation: CASGRKPGEAFF.

This clone occurred a few times. The rearrangement links TRBV7-2 to TRBJ1-5; tentative D call: TRBD1 (6 bases). Per germline, CDR1 SGHTA and CDR2 FQGNSA. The ends were cut back, 5 bases at V and 6 bases at J, with 11 bases in the middle. CDR3 length equals 13 residues. CDR3: CASSQRGGQPQHF. The CDR3 nucleotides are TGTGCCAGCAGCCAAAGGGGGGGTCAGCCCCAGCATTTT. The full variable domain, completed using reference TRBV7-2 and TRBJ1-5, is GAGVSQSPSNKVTEKGKDVELRCDPISGHTALYWYRQSLGQGLEFLIYFQGNSAPDKSGLPSDRFSAERTGGSVSTLTIQRTQQEDSAVYLCASSQRGGQPQHFGDGTRLSIL.

The chain recombines TRBV2 with TRBJ2-3, with 10 positions matching TRBD1. Germline CDR1 is SNHLY and CDR2 is FYNNEI. The CDR3 runs to 14 residues. The J segment lost 4 bases and the V segment lost 6 bases, leaving 4 bases of the junction unmatched. The CDR3 spells CASSPGQGSDTQYF. CDR3 coding DNA: TGTGCCAGCAGCCCGGGACAGGGGTCAGATACGCAGTATTTT.

The CDR3 bases are TGCGCCAGCAGCTTGGCCTGGGGACAGGGCAGTAACACTGAAGCTTTCTTT. Translating gives CASSLAWGQGSNTEAFF. The V and J genes are TRBV5-1 and TRBJ1-1, with 9 bases lining up with TRBD1. This CDR3 region has 17 residues. Germline V gives CDR1 SGHRS, CDR2 YFSETQ. V dropped 0 bases and J dropped 2; count of bases not matched to a gene: 8.

This rearrangement joins TRBV7-2 to TRBJ1-5; D uncertain. Germline lookup yields CDR1 SGHTA and CDR2 FQGNSA. Trimming removed 3 bases from V and 4 bases from J, with 7 bases in between. The CDR3 spans 13 residues. The DNA of the CDR3 is TGTGCCAGCAGCTTCGTGGAGAATCAGCCCCAGCATTTT. Its translation: CASSFVENQPQHF.

This clone was detected ten times or more. The chain carries TRBV30 and TRBJ2-7, with unresolved D. Germline CDR1 and CDR2: GTSNPN and SVGIG (reference sequence). The CDR3 loop spans 12 amino acids. V was cut by 0 bases and J by 3 bases, with 6 bases left in between. CDR3 nucleotides: TGTGCCTGGAGTGTTTCGTACTACGAGCAGTACTTC. It yields the protein CAWSVSYYEQYF.

The V gene is TRBV6-5, the J gene TRBJ2-7; D perhaps matches TRBD2 (7 bases). CDR1 and CDR2 (germline): MNHEY, SVGAGI. The germline V and J ends were trimmed by 4 bases and 0 bases, with 13 bases remaining between them. The CDR3 is 15 residues long. Here the CDR3 DNA reads TGTGCCAGCAGTTCCCGCGGGGGCAACTCCTACGAGCAGTACGTC. It codes for CASSSRGGNSYEQYV.

This chain connects TRBV19 to TRBJ2-2, with D tentatively TRBD2 (5 bases). The germline gives CDR1 LNHDA, CDR2 SQIVND (reference sequence). The germline V and J ends were trimmed by 5 bases and 7 bases, with 8 bases remaining between them. This CDR3 is built from 12 residues. CDR3 sequence reads: CASSAGGGELFF. CDR3 DNA: TGTGCCAGTAGTGCGGGCGGCGGGGAGCTGTTTTTT.

This chain links TRBV6-5 with TRBJ2-7; D gene uncertain. The CDR3 is 15 amino acids. V was trimmed by 0 bases and J by 2 bases, leaving 11 bases between them. The germline CDR1 and CDR2 sequences are MNHEY and SVGAGI. CDR3 in DNA: TGTGCCAGCAGTTACTCGAGACTCCCACCCTACGAGCAGTACTTC. Encoded protein: CASSYSRLPPYEQYF.

The V and J genes are TRBV18 and TRBJ1-6; 11 bases agree with TRBD1. V gave up 4 bases and J gave up 6 bases; unmatched junction bases: 8. This CDR3 spans 17 amino acids. Germline values: CDR1 KGHSH, CDR2 LQKENI. The CDR3 is CASSRLGQGAANSPLHF. The CDR3, as DNA: TGTGCCAGCTCACGCTTAGGACAGGGGGCTGCTAATTCACCCCTCCACTTT.

The chain carries TRBV3-1 (or the pseudogene TRBV3-2) and TRBJ2-3, with D possibly matching TRBD1 (6 bases). Germline values: CDR1 LGHDT, CDR2 YNNKEL (reference sequence). Deletions cut 2 bases from V and 14 bases from J, with 14 bases between. The CDR3 sequence is 12 residues long. The CDR3 DNA reads as TGTGCCAGCAGCCAAAAGGGGGTGTTGTGGTATTTT. It specifies CASSQKGVLWYF.

The rearrangement uses TRBV6-5 and TRBJ1-2; a possible D gene is TRBD1 (6 bases). The CDR3 totals 12 residues. In germline, CDR1 is MNHEY, CDR2 SVGAGI. V lost 6 bases to trimming and J lost 6 bases, with 11 bases between them. In nucleotides, the CDR3 is TGTGCCAGCAGGAACAGGGCCGATGGCTACACCTTC. Its protein product is CASRNRADGYTF.

This clone appeared a single time. The chain recombines TRBV10-3 with TRBJ2-5; 10 nucleotides agree with TRBD2. From germline, CDR1 is ENHRY and CDR2 SYGVKD. The CDR3 consists of 15 residues. The V gene end was trimmed by 2 bases and the J gene end by 6 bases; junction bases not matched to a gene: 6. The CDR3 nucleotides are TGTGCCATCAGTGAGGGGATAGCGGGGGGTCAGACCCAGTACTTC. Translated, it gives CAISEGIAGGQTQYF.

This clone was observed a handful of times. The rearrangement uses TRBV18 and TRBJ1-1; D not certain. There are 13 residues in the CDR3. Germline values: CDR1 KGHSH, CDR2 LQKENI. Trimming removed 6 bases from V and 11 bases from J, with 19 bases in between. The CDR3 sequence is CASSLGEGSYAFF. CDR3 coding DNA: TGTGCCAGCTCTCTAGGAGAGGGCTCGTATGCTTTCTTT.

V usage is TRBV5-4 and J usage is TRBJ2-7; TRBD2 aligns across 13 bases. The V gene's germline CDR1 is SGHNT and CDR2 YYREEE (reference sequence). J was trimmed by 4 bases and V by 2 bases; bases with no gene match: 3. This CDR3 has 15 amino acids. The CDR3 protein is CASSFRTSGGYEQYF. CDR3 bases: TGTGCCAGCAGCTTTCGGACTAGCGGGGGTTACGAGCAGTACTTC.

V usage is TRBV16 and J usage is TRBJ2-1, with 14 bases that match TRBD2. The CDR3 has 16 residues. Germline V lookup: CDR1 KGHSY, CDR2 FQNENV. V shed 4 bases, J shed 8 bases, and the junction held 7 bases outside the gene matches. The CDR3 sequence: CASSRRTSGGFYEQFF. Written as DNA, the CDR3 is TGTGCCAGCAGCCGCCGGACTAGCGGGGGGTTCTATGAGCAGTTCTTC.

This clone was counted only a few times. The gene calls are TRBV7-9 and TRBJ1-2; possibly TRBD1 for D (6 bases). This CDR3 is 12 amino acids long. CDR1 and CDR2 from the germline V gene are SEHNR and FQNEAQ (reference sequence). The ends were cut back, 5 bases at V and 7 bases at J, with 11 bases in the middle. This CDR3 is CASSQDRIGYTF. In nucleotides, the CDR3 is TGTGCCAGCAGCCAGGACAGAATTGGCTACACCTTC.